Presented here are 21 T cell receptor beta chains from one specimen sequenced in a study of shared clonotypes between healthy human individuals. Sequenced by immunoSEQ multiplex PCR; TCRdb stores in-frame clones only, minus some. Counted here are hundreds of thousands of clones, almost 97% occurring once; the ten biggest clones make up 0.045% to 0.07%. Sample: naive CD4+ T cells sorted from blood. Subset given: CD45RA+ positively selected. These receptors were taken from a woman aged 25 to 39 in good health.

This clone has just one count. The chain carries TRBV5-4 and TRBJ2-7; 7 nucleotides agree with TRBD2. Germline assignment: CDR1 SGHNT and CDR2 YYREEE (reference sequence). V gave up 3 bases and J gave up 6 bases; unmatched junction bases: 15. This CDR3 contains 16 residues. The CDR3 here is CASSSEGLGPVSEQYF. The DNA of the CDR3 is TGTGCCAGCAGCTCGGAAGGACTAGGGCCGGTCTCCGAGCAGTACTTC.

This clone was observed a single time. CDR3 DNA: TGTGCCAGCTCGCAACTGGACACCACATTCTACGAGCAGTACTTC. Amino acids: CASSQLDTTFYEQYF. The chain carries TRBV18 and TRBJ2-7, with D perhaps TRBD1 (5 bases). V dropped 6 bases and J dropped 3 bases, with 18 bases sitting between them. The CDR3 covers 15 residues. From germline, CDR1 is KGHSH and CDR2 LQKENI.

The rearrangement uses TRBV21-1 and TRBJ2-7. TRBV21-1 is an annotated pseudogene. CDR3 length: 13 amino acids. CDR3 amino acids: CASSRRRAHEQYF. The CDR3 DNA is TGTGCCAGCAGCCGCCGCCGGGCGCACGAGCAGTACTTC.

The chain has TRBV29-1 and TRBJ2-1, with TRBD2 as a possible D gene (6 bases). Per the germline V gene, CDR1 is SQVTM and CDR2 is ANQGSEA. V was clipped by 6 bases and J by 8 bases, with 20 bases between them. The CDR3 has 14 residues. The chain's CDR3 is CSVPSGRWWDEQFF. The CDR3 region has the DNA TGCAGCGTACCATCAGGGAGGTGGTGGGATGAGCAGTTCTTC.

The sample holds one count of this clone. CDR3 sequence reads: CASRDGTSGYNEQFF. CDR3 nucleotides: TGCGCCAGCAGAGACGGGACTAGCGGATACAATGAGCAGTTCTTC. This chain connects TRBV5-1 to TRBJ2-1, with 11 positions matching TRBD2. V shed 5 bases and J 4 bases; nucleotides not matched to a gene: 5. Germline V gives CDR1 SGHRS, CDR2 YFSETQ. CDR3 length: 15 amino acids.

V usage is TRBV2 and J usage is TRBJ2-7; D is unclear. Germline V gene sequence: CDR1 SNHLY, CDR2 FYNNEI. This CDR3 is 14 amino acids long. V gave up 2 bases and J gave up 2 bases, with 10 bases separating them. The CDR3 sequence is CASSESGKPYEQYF. Written as DNA, the CDR3 is TGTGCCAGCAGTGAATCGGGCAAGCCCTACGAGCAGTACTTC.

This rearrangement joins TRBV18 to TRBJ2-5; possibly TRBD2 for D (6 bases). This CDR3 comprises 16 residues. Germline assignment: CDR1 KGHSH and CDR2 LQKENI. Between the trimmed V and J ends, which lost 1 base and 3 bases, there was a span of 15 bases. The CDR3 nucleotides are TGTGCCAGCTCACCACTGGGTGCGGGGATTGAAGAGACCCAGTACTTC. This translates into CASSPLGAGIEETQYF.

The CDR3 region is CASSQGRTGKVNYGYTF. In DNA, the CDR3 is TGCGCCAGCAGCCAAGGCAGGACAGGGAAGGTCAACTATGGCTACACCTTC. This chain connects TRBV5-1 to TRBJ1-2; TRBD1 agrees at 8 bases. This CDR3 is built from 17 residues. CDR1 is SGHRS, CDR2 YFSETQ, per germline. Trimming cost V 4 bases and J 2 bases; bases outside gene matches: 13.

The CDR3 bases are TGTGCCAGTAGTATTTACTCGCTCGGGAATGAGCAGTTCTTC. Its protein is CASSIYSLGNEQFF. The V and J genes are TRBV19 and TRBJ2-1; D remains ambiguous. The germline V gene encodes CDR1 LNHDA and CDR2 SQIVND (reference sequence). The CDR3 runs 14 residues. The V gene lost 3 bases and the J gene lost 7 bases, with 13 bases spanning the gap.

The chain has TRBV4-1 and TRBJ1-3; D call uncertain. Germline CDR1 MGHRA, CDR2 YSYEKL. Trimming cost V 2 bases and J 4 bases, with 9 bases left between them. This CDR3 spans 14 amino acids. The CDR3 nucleotides read TGCGCCAGCAGCCAACCCACAAAGGGAAACACCATATATTTT. The encoded protein is CASSQPTKGNTIYF.

The V and J genes are TRBV6-5 and TRBJ1-5; the match to TRBD1 covers 7 bases. From germline, CDR1 is MNHEY and CDR2 SVGAGI. The CDR3 sequence is 15 residues long. After removal of 5 bases from V and 3 bases from J, the junction contained 7 bases not matched to a gene. The CDR3 spells CASSRAGGLNQPQHF. CDR3 sequence (DNA): TGTGCCAGCAGTCGGGCAGGGGGACTCAATCAGCCCCAGCATTTT.

This clone was recorded once. The chain carries TRBV19 and TRBJ2-2; 9 bases align to TRBD1. The CDR3 runs 16 residues. V gave up 4 bases and J gave up 5 bases; unmatched junction bases: 8. Germline CDR1 reads LNHDA; CDR2 reads SQIVND (reference sequence). The CDR3 coding sequence is TGTGCCAGTAGTACCGGGACAGGGACCAGAACCGGGGAGCTGTTTTTT. Its translation is CASSTGTGTRTGELFF.

This clone occurred once. In DNA form, the CDR3 reads TGTGCCAGTAGTATAATGACCGGGAGGGCCAGCAATGAGCAGTTCTTC. Encoded protein: CASSIMTGRASNEQFF. The chain uses TRBV19 and TRBJ2-1, with 8 bases identical to TRBD2. The CDR3 sequence is 16 residues long. The V and J ends lost 2 bases and 6 bases, in that order; junction bases with no gene match: 9. CDR1 LNHDA and CDR2 SQIVND come from the germline V gene (reference sequence).

V usage is TRBV6-5 and J usage is TRBJ2-1, with 14 bases identical to TRBD2. Trimming at V came to 4 bases and at J to 9 bases, leaving 8 bases not matched to a gene. CDR1 and CDR2 (germline): MNHEY, SVGAGI. This CDR3 is 16 amino acids long. This CDR3 reads CASSFSGLAGVSEQFF. CDR3 DNA: TGTGCCAGCAGTTTCTCGGGACTAGCGGGAGTGAGTGAGCAGTTCTTC.

The chain recombines TRBV6-5 with TRBJ2-7; the D gene is possibly TRBD2 (6 bases). Trimming removed 7 bases at V and 1 base at J, with 8 bases between. CDR1 is MNHEY, CDR2 SVGAGI, per germline. The CDR3 has 12 residues. The CDR3 DNA follows: TGTGCCAGCAAGGGGAGGTCCTACGAGCAGTACTTC. Amino acid sequence: CASKGRSYEQYF.

Written as DNA, the CDR3 is TGCAGTGCTAGAGAGAGGTACGAGCAGTACTTC. This codes for CSARERYEQYF. V gene TRBV20-1 combines with J gene TRBJ2-7; D unclear. V lost 0 bases, J lost 4 bases, and 4 bases lay in between. This CDR3 has 11 amino acids. The germline CDR1 and CDR2 sequences are DFQATT and SNEGSKA (reference sequence).

The chain has TRBV6-5 and TRBJ1-1, with 7 bases matching TRBD1. The junction had 3 bases not matched to a gene; V was cut back by 4 bases and J by 1 base. CDR1 and CDR2 from the germline V gene are MNHEY and SVGAGI. This CDR3 spans 14 amino acids. This CDR3 is CASSLGQPNTEAFF. CDR3 DNA sequence: TGTGCCAGCAGTTTGGGACAGCCGAACACTGAAGCTTTCTTT.

The chain couples TRBV10-3 to TRBJ2-1, with D possibly being TRBD2 (5 bases). Germline CDR1 reads ENHRY; CDR2 reads SYGVKD. Trimming took off 9 bases at V and 9 bases at J, with 18 bases between the two ends. CDR3 length: 13 residues. CDR3 residues: CAMSKLGSGEQFF. The DNA for the CDR3 is TGTGCCATGTCCAAATTGGGGAGCGGTGAGCAGTTCTTC.

V is TRBV11-2 and J is TRBJ1-6; 8 bases fit TRBD1. The CDR3 is 16 residues long. Germline lookup yields CDR1 SGHAT and CDR2 FQNNGV. The J segment lost 9 bases and the V segment lost 5 bases, leaving 12 bases of the junction unmatched. CDR3 sequence: CASSGTGEGYRSPLHF. The CDR3 coding sequence is TGTGCCAGCAGCGGGACAGGAGAAGGGTACCGTTCACCCCTCCACTTT. The full variable domain, with the rest looked up from reference TRBV11-2 and TRBJ1-6, is EAGVAQSPRYKIIEKRQSVAFWCNPISGHATLYWYQQILGQGPKLLIQFQNNGVVDDSQLPKDRFSAERLKGVDSTLKIQPAKLEDSAVYLCASSGTGEGYRSPLHFGNGTRLTVT.

The rearrangement joins TRBV28 to TRBJ2-3; D call uncertain. The V end was cut by 7 bases, the J end by 0 bases, with 14 bases between. CDR3 length equals 15 residues. Germline loops: CDR1 MDHEN, CDR2 SYDVKM. The CDR3 loop is CASTTTGRSTDTQYF. In DNA, the CDR3 is TGTGCCAGCACAACAACGGGCAGAAGCACAGATACGCAGTATTTT.

This clone has just one count. The chain has TRBV5-6 and TRBJ2-7, with 9 bases fitting TRBD1. CDR1 and CDR2 from the germline V gene are SGHDT and YYEEEE. The CDR3 has 14 amino acids. The V segment lost 1 base and the J segment 6 bases; nucleotides outside the gene matches: 5. Here the CDR3 reads CASSLPLTGGEQYF. Written as DNA, the CDR3 is TGTGCCAGCAGCTTGCCCCTGACAGGGGGCGAGCAGTACTTC.